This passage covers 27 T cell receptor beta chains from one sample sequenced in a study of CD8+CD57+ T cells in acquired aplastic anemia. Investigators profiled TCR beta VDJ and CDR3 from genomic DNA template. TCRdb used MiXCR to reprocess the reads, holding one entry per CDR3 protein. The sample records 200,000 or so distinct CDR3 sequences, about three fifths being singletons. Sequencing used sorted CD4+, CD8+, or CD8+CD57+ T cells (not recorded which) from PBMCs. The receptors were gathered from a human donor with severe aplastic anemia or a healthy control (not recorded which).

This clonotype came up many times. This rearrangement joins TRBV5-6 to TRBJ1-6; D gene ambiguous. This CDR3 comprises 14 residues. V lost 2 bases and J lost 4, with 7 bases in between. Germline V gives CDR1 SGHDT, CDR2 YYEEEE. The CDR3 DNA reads TGTGCCAGCAGCTTTAATACATATAATTCACCCCTCCACTTT. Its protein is CASSFNTYNSPLHF.

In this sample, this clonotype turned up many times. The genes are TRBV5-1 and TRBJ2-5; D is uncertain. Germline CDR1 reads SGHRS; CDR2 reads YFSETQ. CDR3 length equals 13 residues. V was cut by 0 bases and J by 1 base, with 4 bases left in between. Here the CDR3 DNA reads TGCGCCAGCAGCTTGGAACTCCAAGAGACCCAGTACTTC. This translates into CASSLELQETQYF.

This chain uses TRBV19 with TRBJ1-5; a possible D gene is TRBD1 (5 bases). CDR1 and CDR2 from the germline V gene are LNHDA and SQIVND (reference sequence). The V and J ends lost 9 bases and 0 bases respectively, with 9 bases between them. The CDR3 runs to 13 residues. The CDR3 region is CASKGDSNQPQHF. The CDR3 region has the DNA TGTGCCAGCAAAGGGGATAGCAATCAGCCCCAGCATTTT.

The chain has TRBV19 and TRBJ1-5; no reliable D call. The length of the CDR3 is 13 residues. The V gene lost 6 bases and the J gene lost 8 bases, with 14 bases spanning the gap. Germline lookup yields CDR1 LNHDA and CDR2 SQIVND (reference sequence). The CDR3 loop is CASRGSQNKPQHF. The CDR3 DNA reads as TGTGCCAGTAGAGGGAGCCAGAACAAGCCCCAGCATTTT.

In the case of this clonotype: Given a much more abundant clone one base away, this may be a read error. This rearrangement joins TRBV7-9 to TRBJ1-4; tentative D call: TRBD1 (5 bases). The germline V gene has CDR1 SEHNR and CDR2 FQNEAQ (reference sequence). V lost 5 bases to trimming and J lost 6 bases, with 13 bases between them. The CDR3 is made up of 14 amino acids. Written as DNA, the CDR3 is TGTGCCAGCAGCCTCGGGGTGGGGGATGAAAAACTGTTTTTT. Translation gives CASSLGVGDEKLFF.

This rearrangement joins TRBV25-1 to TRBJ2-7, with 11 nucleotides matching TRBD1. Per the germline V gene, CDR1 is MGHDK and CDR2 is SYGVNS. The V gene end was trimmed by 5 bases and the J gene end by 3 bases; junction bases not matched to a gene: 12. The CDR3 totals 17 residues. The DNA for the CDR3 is TGTGCCAGCAGTCCGACGTCGGGACAGGGGGTTATCTACGAGCAGTACTTC. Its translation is CASSPTSGQGVIYEQYF.

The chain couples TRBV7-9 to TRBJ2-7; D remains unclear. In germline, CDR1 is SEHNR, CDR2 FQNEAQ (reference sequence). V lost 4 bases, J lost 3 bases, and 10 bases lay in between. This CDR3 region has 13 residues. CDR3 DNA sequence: TGTGCCAGCAGCTCGACCCCCCTCTACGAGCAGTACTTC. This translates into CASSSTPLYEQYF.

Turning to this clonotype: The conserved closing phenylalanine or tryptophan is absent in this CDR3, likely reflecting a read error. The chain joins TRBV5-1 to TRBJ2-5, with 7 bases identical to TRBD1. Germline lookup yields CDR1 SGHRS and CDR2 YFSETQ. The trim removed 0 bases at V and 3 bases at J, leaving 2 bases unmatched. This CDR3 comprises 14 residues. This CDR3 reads CASSLAQGEETQYL. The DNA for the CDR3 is TGCGCCAGCAGCTTGGCCCAGGGGGAAGAGACCCAGTACTTA.

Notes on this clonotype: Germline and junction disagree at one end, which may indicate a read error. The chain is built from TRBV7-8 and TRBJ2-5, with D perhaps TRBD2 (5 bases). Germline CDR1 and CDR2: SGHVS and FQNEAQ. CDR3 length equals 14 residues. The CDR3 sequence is CASSRIRGKETQYF. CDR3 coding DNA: TGCGCCAGCAGCCGAATACGGGGAAAAGAGACCCAGTACTTC. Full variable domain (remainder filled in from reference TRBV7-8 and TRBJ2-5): GAGVSQSPRYKVAKRGQDVALRCDPISGHVSLFWYQQALGQGPEFLTYFQNEAQLDKSGLPSDRFFAERPEGSVSTLKIQRTQQEDSAVYLCASSRIRGKETQYFGPGTRLLVL.

CDR3 bases: TGCAGTGCTAGCGTACCGACTAGCGGGGGCTATGGCTACACCTTC. Translated: CSASVPTSGGYGYTF. The chain is built from TRBV20-1 and TRBJ1-2, with D maybe TRBD1 (5 bases). V lost 3 bases and J lost 4, with 18 bases in between. The CDR3 is 15 amino acids. Germline V lookup: CDR1 DFQATT, CDR2 SNEGSKA (reference sequence).

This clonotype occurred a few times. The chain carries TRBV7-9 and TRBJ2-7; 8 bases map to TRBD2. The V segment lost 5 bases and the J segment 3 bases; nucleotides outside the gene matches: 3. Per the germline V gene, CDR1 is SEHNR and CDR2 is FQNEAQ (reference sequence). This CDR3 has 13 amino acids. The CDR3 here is CASSTLADYEQYF. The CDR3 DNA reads TGTGCCAGCAGCACACTAGCGGACTACGAGCAGTACTTC.

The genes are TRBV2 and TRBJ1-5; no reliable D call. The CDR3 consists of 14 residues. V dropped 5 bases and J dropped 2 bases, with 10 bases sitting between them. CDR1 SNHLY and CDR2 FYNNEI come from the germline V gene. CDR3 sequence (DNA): TGTGCCAGCAGTCGCTCTCGGGGCAATCAGCCCCAGCATTTT. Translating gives CASSRSRGNQPQHF. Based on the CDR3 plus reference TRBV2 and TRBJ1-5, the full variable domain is EPEVTQTPSHQVTQMGQEVILRCVPISNHLYFYWYRQILGQKVEFLVSFYNNEISEKSEIFDDQFSVERPDGSNFTLKIRSTKLEDSAMYFCASSRSRGNQPQHFGDGTRLSIL.

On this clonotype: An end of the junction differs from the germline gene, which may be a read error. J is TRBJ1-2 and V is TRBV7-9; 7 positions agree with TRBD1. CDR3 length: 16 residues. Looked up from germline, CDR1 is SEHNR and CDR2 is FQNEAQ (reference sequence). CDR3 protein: CASSQDTIGGSAGYTF. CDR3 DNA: TGCGCCAGCAGCCAAGATACAATAGGGGGCTCAGCTGGCTACACCTTC.

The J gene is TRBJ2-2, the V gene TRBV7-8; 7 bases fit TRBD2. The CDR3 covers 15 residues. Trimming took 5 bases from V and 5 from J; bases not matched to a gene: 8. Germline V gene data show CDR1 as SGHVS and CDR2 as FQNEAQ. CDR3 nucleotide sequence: TGTGCCAGCAGCCGGACTAGTGCCACAACCGGGGAGCTGTTTTTT. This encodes CASSRTSATTGELFF. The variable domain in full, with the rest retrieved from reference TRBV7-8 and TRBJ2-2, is GAGVSQSPRYKVAKRGQDVALRCDPISGHVSLFWYQQALGQGPEFLTYFQNEAQLDKSGLPSDRFFAERPEGSVSTLKIQRTQQEDSAVYLCASSRTSATTGELFFGEGSRLTVL.

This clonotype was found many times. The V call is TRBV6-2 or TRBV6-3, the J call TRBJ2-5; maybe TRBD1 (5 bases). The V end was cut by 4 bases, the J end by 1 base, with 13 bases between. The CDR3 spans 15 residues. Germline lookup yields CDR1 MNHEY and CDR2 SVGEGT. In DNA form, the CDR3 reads TGTGCCAGCAGTTCCCTCGCAGGGTCCCAAGAGACCCAGTACTTC. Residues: CASSSLAGSQETQYF.

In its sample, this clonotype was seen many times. The CDR3 here is CASSVDSNEQYF. The DNA for the CDR3 is TGTGCCAGCAGCGTGGACAGCAACGAGCAGTACTTC. This chain uses TRBV7-9 with TRBJ2-7; TRBD1 is a possible D gene (6 bases). This CDR3 contains 12 residues. V lost 5 bases and J 5 bases, leaving 10 bases between the germline ends. Germline CDR1 SEHNR, CDR2 FQNEAQ (reference sequence).

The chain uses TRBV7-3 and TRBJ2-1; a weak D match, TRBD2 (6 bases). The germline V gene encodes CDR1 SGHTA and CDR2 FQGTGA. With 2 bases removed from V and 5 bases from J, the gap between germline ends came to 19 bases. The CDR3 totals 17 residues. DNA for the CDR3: TGTGCCAGCAGCTTAGCGGGGCTACACCCTTTACACAATGAGCAGTTCTTC. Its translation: CASSLAGLHPLHNEQFF.

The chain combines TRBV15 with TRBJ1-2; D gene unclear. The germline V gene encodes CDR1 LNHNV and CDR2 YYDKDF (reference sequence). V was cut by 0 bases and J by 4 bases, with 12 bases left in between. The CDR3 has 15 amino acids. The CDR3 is CATSRDRGPGYGYTF. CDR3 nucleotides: TGTGCCACCAGCAGAGATCGTGGACCAGGCTATGGCTACACCTTC.

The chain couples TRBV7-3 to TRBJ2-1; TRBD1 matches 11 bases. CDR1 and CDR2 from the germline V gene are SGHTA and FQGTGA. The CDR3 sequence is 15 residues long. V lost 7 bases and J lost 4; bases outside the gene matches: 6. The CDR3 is CASTWDRGLYNEQFF. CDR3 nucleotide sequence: TGTGCCAGCACTTGGGACAGGGGGTTGTACAATGAGCAGTTCTTC.

The CDR3 DNA is TGCGCCAGCAGCTTGGAAGGGACACCCGCCTACGAGCAGTACTTC. Its protein product is CASSLEGTPAYEQYF. This chain uses TRBV5-1 with TRBJ2-7; maybe TRBD1 (6 bases). Trimming took 0 bases from V and 2 from J, leaving 12 bases between them. The CDR3 consists of 15 residues. CDR1 and CDR2 from the germline V gene are SGHRS and YFSETQ.

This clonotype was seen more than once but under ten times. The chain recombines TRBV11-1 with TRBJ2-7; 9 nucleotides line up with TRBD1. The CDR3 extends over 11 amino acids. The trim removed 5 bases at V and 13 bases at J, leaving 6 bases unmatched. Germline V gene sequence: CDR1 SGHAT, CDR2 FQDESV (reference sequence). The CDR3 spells CASSHGQGFYF. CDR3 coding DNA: TGTGCCAGCAGCCACGGACAGGGGTTTTACTTC.

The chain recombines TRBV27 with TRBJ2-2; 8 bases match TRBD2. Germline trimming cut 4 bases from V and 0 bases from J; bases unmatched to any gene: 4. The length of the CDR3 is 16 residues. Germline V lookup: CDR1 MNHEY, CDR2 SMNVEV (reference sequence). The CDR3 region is CASSSLAGSNTGELFF. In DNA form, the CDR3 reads TGTGCCAGCAGTTCCTTAGCGGGGTCGAACACCGGGGAGCTGTTTTTT.

This CDR3 reads CASSMTDGAPYEQYF. CDR3 bases: TGTGCCAGTAGTATGACTGACGGCGCCCCCTACGAGCAGTACTTC. The V and J genes are TRBV19 and TRBJ2-7; no clear D gene. The germline V gene encodes CDR1 LNHDA and CDR2 SQIVND (reference sequence). Trimming took off 3 bases at V and 2 bases at J, with 14 bases between the two ends. The CDR3 runs 15 residues.

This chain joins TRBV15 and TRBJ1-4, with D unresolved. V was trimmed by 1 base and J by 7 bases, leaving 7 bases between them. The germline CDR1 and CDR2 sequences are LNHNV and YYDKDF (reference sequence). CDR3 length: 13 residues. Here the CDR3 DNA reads TGTGCCACCAGCAGAGCTCTGGGTGAAAAACTGTTTTTT. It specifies CATSRALGEKLFF.

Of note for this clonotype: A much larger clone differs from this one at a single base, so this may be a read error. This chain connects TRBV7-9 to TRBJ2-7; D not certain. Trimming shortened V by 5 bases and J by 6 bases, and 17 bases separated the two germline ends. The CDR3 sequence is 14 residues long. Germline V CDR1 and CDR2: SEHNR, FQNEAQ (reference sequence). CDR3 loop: CASSPYPGPCEQYF. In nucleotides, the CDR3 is TGTGCCAGCAGCCCGTACCCCGGCCCCTGCGAGCAGTACTTC.

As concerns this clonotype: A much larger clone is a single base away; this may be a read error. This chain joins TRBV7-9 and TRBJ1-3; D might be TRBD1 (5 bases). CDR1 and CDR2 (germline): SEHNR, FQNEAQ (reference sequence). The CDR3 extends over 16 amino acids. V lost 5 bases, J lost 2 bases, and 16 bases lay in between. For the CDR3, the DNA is TGTGCCAGCAGCCTAAGACAGAGGCTGACTGGAAACACCATATATTTT. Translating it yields CASSLRQRLTGNTIYF.

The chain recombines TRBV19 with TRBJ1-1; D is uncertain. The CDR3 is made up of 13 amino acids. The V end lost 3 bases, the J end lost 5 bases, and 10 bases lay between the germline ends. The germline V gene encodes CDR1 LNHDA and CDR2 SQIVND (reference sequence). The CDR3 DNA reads TGTGCCAGTAGTATTACCAGGCGGACTGAAGCTTTCTTT. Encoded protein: CASSITRRTEAFF.